This entry features one TCR beta chain sequence. Germline V gene lookup returns CDR1 SGHTS and CDR2 YDEGEE. V dropped 4 bases and J dropped 12 bases, with 11 bases sitting between them. This CDR3 spans 11 amino acids. The data stem from a study of blood T cell repertoires in COVID-19. Profiling relied on immunoSEQ multiplex PCR, and the TCRdb table lists in-frame clones only, not all of them. The data contain around 27,000 clones, roughly 83% of them seen just once; the ten biggest clones take up approximately 25%. The gene calls are TRBV5-8 and TRBJ2-1, with a weak D call TRBD1 (5 bases). Sequences were obtained from peripheral blood. The receptor comes from a human donor in a cohort sampled during active COVID-19. This chain's CDR3 is CASSPAQAQFF. DNA of the CDR3: TGTGCCAGCAGCCCCGCACAGGCGCAGTTCTTC.